This T cell receptor (beta chain) was observed in a study of PD-1 blockade in classical Hodgkin lymphoma. The overall study: Nivolumab dosed at 3 mg/kg went to patients intravenously every 2 weeks. Study-wide results and limits: Complete responders' baseline diversity resembled that of newly diagnosed patients. Newly diagnosed patients were said to have less baseline TCR diversity than healthy donors did.

The assay was immunoSEQ multiplex PCR, and TCRdb's table has in-frame clones only and misses some. The top ten clones hold roughly a tenth of a sample with roughly 150,000 clones, approximately 81% of them seen once. Notes on this clone: What it binds is not known.

The CDR3 spans 13 residues. Germline-derived CDR1 and CDR2 are MNHEY and SVGAGI. Trimming removed 5 bases at V and 1 base at J, with 6 bases between. Exposure to brentuximab vedotin varied, and each patient had relapsed following autologous stem cell transplantation. This clonotype originated in a human donor with classical Hodgkin lymphoma. The source material was peripheral blood mononuclear cells (PBMCs), sampled before the second cycle of nivolumab. The chain has TRBV6-5 and TRBJ2-4, with D possibly being TRBD1 (6 bases). As DNA, the CDR3 is TGTGCCAGCAGTAGGGGGGCCAAAAACATTCAGTACTTC. Its protein product is CASSRGAKNIQYF.